The 8 T cell receptor beta chains given below trace back to one sample, sequenced in a study of T cell responses to AZD1222 COVID-19 vaccine. Method: immunoSEQ multiplex PCR; TCRdb's copy keeps in-frame clones and lacks some. The data contain over 150,000 clones, about 90% of them singletons. The sample here was peripheral blood, taken on day 0 of MenACWY control vaccination. The receptors stem from an adult in good health.

The chain joins TRBV19 to TRBJ2-7; D unclear. Trimming took 0 bases from V and 3 from J, leaving 9 bases between them. From germline, CDR1 is LNHDA and CDR2 SQIVND (reference sequence). The CDR3 has 14 amino acids. The CDR3, as DNA: TGTGCCAGTAGTATAGATCTGAAGCTCTACGAGCAGTACTTC. This sequence encodes CASSIDLKLYEQYF.

The CDR3 protein is CASSYSGSSYEQYF. CDR3 sequence (DNA): TGTGCCAGCAGCTATAGCGGGAGCTCCTACGAGCAGTACTTC. This rearrangement joins TRBV7-2 to TRBJ2-7; TRBD2 agrees at 9 bases. This CDR3 has 14 residues. Looked up from germline, CDR1 is SGHTA and CDR2 is FQGNSA. The trim removed 4 bases at V and 0 bases at J, leaving 1 base unmatched.

This chain connects TRBV7-9 to TRBJ2-5; TRBD1 is a possible D gene (7 bases). CDR3 length: 17 amino acids. Germline assignment: CDR1 SEHNR and CDR2 FQNEAQ (reference sequence). V gave up 5 bases and J gave up 2 bases, with 21 bases separating them. The CDR3 nucleotides are TGTGCCAGCAGCCGGACAACAGGGGAGGTGCGACAAGAGACCCAGTACTTC. This encodes CASSRTTGEVRQETQYF.

This rearrangement joins TRBV6-2 or TRBV6-3 to TRBJ1-5; maybe TRBD1 (5 bases). CDR1 is MNHEY, CDR2 SVGEGT, per germline. The CDR3 loop spans 17 amino acids. Trimming removed 2 bases from V and 1 base from J, with 15 bases in between. This CDR3 is CASSYGSGLRSNQPQHF. The CDR3 DNA reads as TGTGCCAGCAGTTACGGCTCGGGGCTTCGGAGCAATCAGCCCCAGCATTTT.

The V call is TRBV19, the J call TRBJ2-3; the D gene is possibly TRBD1 (5 bases). The germline V gene has CDR1 LNHDA and CDR2 SQIVND (reference sequence). Trimming stripped 7 bases from V and 0 bases from J, with 8 bases between. CDR3 length: 13 amino acids. The CDR3 here is CASTQGSTDTQYF. CDR3 nucleotide sequence: TGTGCCAGTACCCAGGGCAGCACAGATACGCAGTATTTT.

The chain employs TRBV19 and TRBJ1-6; tentative D call: TRBD1 (6 bases). V was shortened by 6 bases and J by 7 bases, with 25 bases between the two germline ends. Germline V gives CDR1 LNHDA, CDR2 SQIVND (reference sequence). The length of the CDR3 is 18 residues. In nucleotides, the CDR3 is TGTGCCAGTAGCCTCGAACCCAGGGGAATGGGAAGAAATTCACCCCTCCACTTT. Translating gives CASSLEPRGMGRNSPLHF.

The genes are TRBV6-1 and TRBJ1-2; D might be TRBD1 (6 bases). The CDR3 totals 15 residues. Germline V gene data show CDR1 as MNHNS and CDR2 as SASEGT. V lost 3 bases, J lost 4 bases, and 15 bases lay in between. The chain's CDR3 is CASSDSYRAGYGYTF. The CDR3 nucleotides read TGTGCCAGCAGTGATTCCTACAGGGCCGGCTATGGCTACACCTTC.

This clone has just one count. This chain links TRBV19 with TRBJ2-7; 7 nucleotides line up with TRBD1. This CDR3 spans 13 amino acids. Germline V gives CDR1 LNHDA, CDR2 SQIVND (reference sequence). Trimming took 5 bases from V and 3 from J; bases not matched to a gene: 4. The CDR3 DNA sequence: TGTGCCAGTAGTTTCGGACAGGTCTACGAGCAGTACTTC. The encoded protein is CASSFGQVYEQYF.